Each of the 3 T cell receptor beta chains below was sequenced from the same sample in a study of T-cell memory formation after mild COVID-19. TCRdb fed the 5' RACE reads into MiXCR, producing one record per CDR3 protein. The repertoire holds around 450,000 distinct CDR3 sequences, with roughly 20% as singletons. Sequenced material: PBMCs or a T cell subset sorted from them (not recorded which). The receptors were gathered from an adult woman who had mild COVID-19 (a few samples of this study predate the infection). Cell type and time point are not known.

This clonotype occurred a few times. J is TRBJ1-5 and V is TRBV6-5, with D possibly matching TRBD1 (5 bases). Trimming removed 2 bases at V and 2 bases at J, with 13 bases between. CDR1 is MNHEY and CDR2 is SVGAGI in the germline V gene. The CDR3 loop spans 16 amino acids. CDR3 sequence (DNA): TGTGCCAGCAGTTACGGGGGTCGGGGAGGCAATCAGCCCCAGCATTTT. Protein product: CASSYGGRGGNQPQHF.

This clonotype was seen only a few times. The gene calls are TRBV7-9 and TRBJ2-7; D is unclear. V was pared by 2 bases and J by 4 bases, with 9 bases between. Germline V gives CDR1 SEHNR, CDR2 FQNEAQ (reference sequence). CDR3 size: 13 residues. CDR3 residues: CASSLTINYEQYF. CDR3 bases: TGTGCCAGCAGCTTAACTATCAATTACGAGCAGTACTTC.

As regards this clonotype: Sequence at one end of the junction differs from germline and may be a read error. In nucleotides, the CDR3 is TGTGCCAGCAGCTTCCCCGGGGATATCACCGGGGAGCTGATTTTT. It specifies CASSFPGDITGELIF. The rearrangement links TRBV7-9 to TRBJ2-2; maybe TRBD2 (5 bases). CDR3 length equals 15 residues. Germline-derived CDR1 and CDR2 are SEHNR and FQNEAQ (reference sequence).